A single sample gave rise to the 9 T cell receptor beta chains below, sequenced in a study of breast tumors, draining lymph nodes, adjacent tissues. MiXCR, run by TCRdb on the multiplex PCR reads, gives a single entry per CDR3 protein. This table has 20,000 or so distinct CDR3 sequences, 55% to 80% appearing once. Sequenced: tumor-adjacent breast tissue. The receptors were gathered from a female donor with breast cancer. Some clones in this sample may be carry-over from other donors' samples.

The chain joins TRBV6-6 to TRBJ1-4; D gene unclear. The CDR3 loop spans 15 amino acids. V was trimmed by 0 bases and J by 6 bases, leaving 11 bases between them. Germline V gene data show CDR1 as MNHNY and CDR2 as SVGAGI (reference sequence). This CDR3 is CASSYSRSSDEKLFF. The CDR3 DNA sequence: TGTGCCAGCAGTTACTCTAGGTCTTCCGATGAAAAACTGTTTTTT.

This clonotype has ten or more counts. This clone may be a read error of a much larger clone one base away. CDR3 in amino acids: CASSRHRGDTYEQYF. CDR3 nucleotide sequence: TGTGCCAGCAGTCGTCACAGGGGGGACACCTACGAGCAGTACTTC. The chain is built from TRBV6-5 and TRBJ2-7, with 8 bases that match TRBD1. Germline V gene lookup returns CDR1 MNHEY and CDR2 SVGAGI. The V gene end was trimmed by 5 bases and the J gene end by 2 bases; junction bases not matched to a gene: 8. This CDR3 contains 15 residues.

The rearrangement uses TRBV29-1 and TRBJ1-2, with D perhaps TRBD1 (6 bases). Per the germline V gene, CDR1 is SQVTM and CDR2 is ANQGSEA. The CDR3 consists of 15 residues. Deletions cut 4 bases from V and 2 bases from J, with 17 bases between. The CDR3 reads CSVGGGAVSNYGYTF. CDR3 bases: TGCAGCGTTGGGGGGGGGGCGGTTTCGAACTATGGCTACACCTTC.

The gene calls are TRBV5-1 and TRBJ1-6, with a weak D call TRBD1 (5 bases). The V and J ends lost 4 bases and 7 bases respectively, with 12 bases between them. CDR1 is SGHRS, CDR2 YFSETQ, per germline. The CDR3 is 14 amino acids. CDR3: CASSPKTANSPLHF. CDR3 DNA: TGCGCCAGCAGCCCGAAGACAGCGAATTCACCCCTCCACTTT.

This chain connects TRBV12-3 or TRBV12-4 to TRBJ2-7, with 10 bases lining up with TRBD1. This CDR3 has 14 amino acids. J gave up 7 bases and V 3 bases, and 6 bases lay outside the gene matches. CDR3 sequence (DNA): TGTGCCAGCAGTTTCGCGGGACAGGGGCAAGAGCAGTACTTC. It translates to CASSFAGQGQEQYF.

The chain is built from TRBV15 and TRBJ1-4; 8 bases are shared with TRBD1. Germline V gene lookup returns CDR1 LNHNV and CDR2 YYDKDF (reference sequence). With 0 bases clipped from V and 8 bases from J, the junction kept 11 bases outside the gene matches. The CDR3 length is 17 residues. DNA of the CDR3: TGTGCCACCAGCAGAGATCTAACCGGGACAGGCGGGGAAAAACTGTTTTTT. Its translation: CATSRDLTGTGGEKLFF.

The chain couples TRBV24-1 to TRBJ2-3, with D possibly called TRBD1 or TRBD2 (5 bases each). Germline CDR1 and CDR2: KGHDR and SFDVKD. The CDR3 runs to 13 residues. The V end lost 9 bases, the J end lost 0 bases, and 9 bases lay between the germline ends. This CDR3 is CATGGTSTDTQYF. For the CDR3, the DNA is TGTGCCACCGGGGGAACTAGCACAGATACGCAGTATTTT.

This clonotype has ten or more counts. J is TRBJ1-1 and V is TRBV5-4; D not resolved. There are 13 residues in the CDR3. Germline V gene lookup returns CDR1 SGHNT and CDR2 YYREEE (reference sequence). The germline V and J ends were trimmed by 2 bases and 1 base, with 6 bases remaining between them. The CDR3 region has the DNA TGTGCCAGCAGCTTCGGCGGGAACACTGAAGCTTTCTTT. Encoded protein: CASSFGGNTEAFF.

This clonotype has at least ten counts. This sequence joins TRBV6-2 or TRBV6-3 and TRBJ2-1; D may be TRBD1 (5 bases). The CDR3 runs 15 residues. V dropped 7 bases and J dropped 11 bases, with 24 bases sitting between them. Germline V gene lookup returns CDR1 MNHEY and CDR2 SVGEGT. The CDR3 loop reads CASKEWQGGEGKQFF. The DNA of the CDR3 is TGTGCCAGCAAGGAATGGCAGGGTGGAGAAGGGAAGCAGTTCTTC.